The present T cell receptor beta chain was sequenced within a study of blood T cell repertoires in COVID-19. Germline V gene data show CDR1 as KGHDR and CDR2 as SFDVKD. The CDR3 consists of 19 residues. Trimming took 2 bases from V and 1 from J; bases not matched to a gene: 11. Profiled with immunoSEQ multiplex PCR; TCRdb holds only in-frame clones, not every one. The sample yields 95,000 to 150,000 clones, around three quarters seen once. The chain recombines TRBV24-1 with TRBJ2-1; TRBD1 matches at 9 bases. Sequencing was carried out using peripheral blood. The clonotype was recovered from a woman over 75 with acute or convalescent COVID-19. The CDR3 region has the DNA TGTGCCACCAGTGATTGGGGACAGGGAGGGAGGGGGTCCTACAATGAGCAGTTCTTC. Translated: CATSDWGQGGRGSYNEQFF.